The present TCR beta chain was sequenced within a study of blood T cells in healthy people across ages. Study-wide results and limits: The study could not conclusively compare naive and antigen-experienced cells, given its unsorted PBMCs.

In its sample, this clonotype was seen a few times. Its specificity is not known. Compared with germline, one end of the junction differs, possibly owing to a read error. PCR was performed a second time for about 7 to 11 cycles using a sample-barcoded 5' primer and a J-beta primer mix. TCRdb reprocessed the 5' RACE reads via MiXCR and lists one record per CDR3 protein. Of hundreds of thousands of distinct CDR3 sequences detected, about 21% appear once; the ten largest clones hold roughly 3.6%. Germline V gene lookup returns CDR1 KGHSH and CDR2 LQKENI. The CDR3 sequence is 13 residues long. The chain recombines TRBV18 with TRBJ2-5, with D possibly being TRBD2 (6 bases). The J call may be in error: the DNA end matches TRBJ2-7 better. Sequenced: blood. This clonotype was obtained from a man between 65 and 80 years old in good health. CDR3 nucleotide sequence: TGCGCCAGCTCACCAGCAGGGAGGTACGAGCAGTACTTC. Its protein product is CASSPAGRYEQYF.